One sample yielded the 8 T cell receptor beta chains listed below, sequenced in a study of human T cells and chemical hapten exposure. One entry per CDR3 protein results from TCRdb running MiXCR on the 5' RACE reads. The sample has around 80,000 distinct CDR3 sequences; 15% to 20% are singletons. Total RNA was extracted from unfractionated whole blood. The receptors stem from a female donor in good health.

This chain links TRBV18 with TRBJ2-1; TRBD2 aligns across 7 bases. This CDR3 has 13 amino acids. Per the germline V gene, CDR1 is KGHSH and CDR2 is LQKENI. With 2 bases clipped from V and 9 bases from J, the junction kept 4 bases outside the gene matches. The CDR3 loop is CASSPTSESEQFF. The CDR3 DNA reads TGTGCCAGCTCACCAACTAGCGAGAGTGAGCAGTTCTTC.

This clonotype was seen a few times. This chain joins TRBV9 and TRBJ2-3; 7 bases are a match to TRBD1. This CDR3 has 15 amino acids. Germline values: CDR1 SGDLS, CDR2 YYNGEE. Trimming took 5 bases from V and 3 from J; bases not matched to a gene: 9. Here the CDR3 reads CASSPDLTGTDTQYF. In nucleotides, the CDR3 is TGTGCCAGCAGTCCTGACTTGACAGGGACAGATACGCAGTATTTT.

This clonotype was picked up a small number of times. The V gene is TRBV20-1, the J gene TRBJ1-4, with D uncertain. Trimming removed 0 bases at V and 8 bases at J, with 7 bases between. This CDR3 contains 12 residues. Germline loops: CDR1 DFQATT, CDR2 SNEGSKA (reference sequence). The DNA for the CDR3 is TGCAGTGCTAGAGAGGACGGGGAAAAACTGTTTTTT. Residues: CSAREDGEKLFF.

This clonotype occurred a few times. The chain has TRBV20-1 and TRBJ2-1; a possible D gene is TRBD1 (6 bases). Looked up from germline, CDR1 is DFQATT and CDR2 is SNEGSKA (reference sequence). Trimming left V 6 bases short and J 0 bases short, with 15 bases between. The CDR3 totals 15 residues. The CDR3 reads CSAQNGQSSYNEQFF. CDR3 coding DNA: TGCAGTGCCCAAAACGGACAGAGCTCCTACAATGAGCAGTTCTTC.

The J gene is TRBJ2-1, the V gene TRBV7-2; D call uncertain. The CDR3 has 13 amino acids. Trimming removed 4 bases at V and 5 bases at J, with 9 bases between. Germline V gene lookup returns CDR1 SGHTA and CDR2 FQGNSA. CDR3 DNA: TGTGCCAGCAGCTCCTCATATAACAATGAGCAGTTCTTC. Protein: CASSSSYNNEQFF.

CDR3 region: CASRAASVGYEQYF. In nucleotides, the CDR3 is TGTGCCAGCAGGGCCGCCAGCGTGGGCTACGAGCAGTACTTC. V usage is TRBV28 and J usage is TRBJ2-7; D not certain. V was shortened by 6 bases and J by 3 bases, with 15 bases between the two germline ends. The CDR3 runs to 14 residues. Germline V CDR1 and CDR2: MDHEN, SYDVKM.

The chain carries TRBV29-1 and TRBJ1-1, with TRBD1 identical over 10 bases. The CDR3 is made up of 14 amino acids. J gave up 4 bases and V 4 bases, and 6 bases lay outside the gene matches. Germline CDR1 is SQVTM and CDR2 is ANQGSEA. The CDR3 DNA is TGCAGCGTTGGGACAGGGGGTGGTGCCACTGAAGCTTTCTTT. Translating it yields CSVGTGGGATEAFF.

The chain couples TRBV11-2 to TRBJ1-1; 9 bases map to TRBD1. The ends lost 6 bases at V and 5 bases at J; junction bases unmatched: 10. The CDR3 has 15 residues. Germline values: CDR1 SGHAT, CDR2 FQNNGV. CDR3 in amino acids: CASRSGGTGRTEAFF. CDR3 nucleotides: TGTGCCAGCAGATCAGGTGGGACAGGGAGAACTGAAGCTTTCTTT.